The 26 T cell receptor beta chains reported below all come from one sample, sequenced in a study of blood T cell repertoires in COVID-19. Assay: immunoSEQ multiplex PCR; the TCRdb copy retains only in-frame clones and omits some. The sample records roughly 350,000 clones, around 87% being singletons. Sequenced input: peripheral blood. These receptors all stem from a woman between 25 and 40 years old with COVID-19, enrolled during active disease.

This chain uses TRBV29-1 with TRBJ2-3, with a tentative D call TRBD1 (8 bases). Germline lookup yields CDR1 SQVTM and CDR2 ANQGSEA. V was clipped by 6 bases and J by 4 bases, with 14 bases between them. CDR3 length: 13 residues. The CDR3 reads CSVRTGRADTQYF. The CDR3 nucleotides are TGCAGCGTCCGGACAGGGAGGGCAGATACGCAGTATTTT.

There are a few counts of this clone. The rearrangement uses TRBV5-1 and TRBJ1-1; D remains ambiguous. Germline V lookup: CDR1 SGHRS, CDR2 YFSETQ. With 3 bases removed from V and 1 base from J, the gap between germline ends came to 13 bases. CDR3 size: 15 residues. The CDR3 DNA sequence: TGCGCCAGCAGCTCCCTATGGCAGGAGAACACTGAAGCTTTCTTT. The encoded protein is CASSSLWQENTEAFF. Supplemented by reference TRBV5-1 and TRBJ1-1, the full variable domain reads KAGVTQTPRYLIKTRGQQVTLSCSPISGHRSVSWYQQTPGQGLQFLFEYFSETQRNKGNFPGRFSGRQFSNSRSEMNVSTLELGDSALYLCASSSLWQENTEAFFGQGTRLTVV.

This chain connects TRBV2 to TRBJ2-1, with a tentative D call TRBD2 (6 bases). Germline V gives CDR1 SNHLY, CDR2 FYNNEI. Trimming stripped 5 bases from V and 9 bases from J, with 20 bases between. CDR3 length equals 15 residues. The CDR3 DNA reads TGTGCCAGCAGTTTACTGGAGGGTTTGTCGGGTGAGCAGTTCTTC. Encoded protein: CASSLLEGLSGEQFF. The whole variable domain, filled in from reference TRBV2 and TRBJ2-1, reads EPEVTQTPSHQVTQMGQEVILRCVPISNHLYFYWYRQILGQKVEFLVSFYNNEISEKSEIFDDQFSVERPDGSNFTLKIRSTKLEDSAMYFCASSLLEGLSGEQFFGPGTRLTVL.

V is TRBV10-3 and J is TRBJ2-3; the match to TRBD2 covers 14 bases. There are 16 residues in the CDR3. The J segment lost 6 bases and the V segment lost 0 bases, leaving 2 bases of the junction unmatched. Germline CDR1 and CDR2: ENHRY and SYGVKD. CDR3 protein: CAISESRTSGGDTQYF. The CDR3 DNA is TGTGCCATCAGTGAGTCCCGGACTAGCGGGGGGGATACGCAGTATTTT.

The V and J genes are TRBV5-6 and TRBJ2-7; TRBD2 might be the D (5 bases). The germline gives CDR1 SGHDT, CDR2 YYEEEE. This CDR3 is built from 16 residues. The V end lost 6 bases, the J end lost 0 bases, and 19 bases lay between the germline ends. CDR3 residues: CASTPDPGIPSYEQYF. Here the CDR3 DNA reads TGTGCCAGCACCCCGGACCCGGGGATTCCCTCCTACGAGCAGTACTTC. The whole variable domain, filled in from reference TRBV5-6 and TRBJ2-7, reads DAGVTQSPTHLIKTRGQQVTLRCSPKSGHDTVSWYQQALGQGPQFIFQYYEEEERQRGNFPDRFSGHQFPNYSSELNVNALLLGDSALYLCASTPDPGIPSYEQYFGPGTRLTVT.

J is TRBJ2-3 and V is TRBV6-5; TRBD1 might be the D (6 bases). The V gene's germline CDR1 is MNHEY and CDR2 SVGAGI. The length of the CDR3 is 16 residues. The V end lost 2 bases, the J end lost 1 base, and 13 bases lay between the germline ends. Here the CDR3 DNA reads TGTGCCAGCAGTTACGGGGGCAGAAGGGGCACAGATACGCAGTATTTT. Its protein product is CASSYGGRRGTDTQYF.

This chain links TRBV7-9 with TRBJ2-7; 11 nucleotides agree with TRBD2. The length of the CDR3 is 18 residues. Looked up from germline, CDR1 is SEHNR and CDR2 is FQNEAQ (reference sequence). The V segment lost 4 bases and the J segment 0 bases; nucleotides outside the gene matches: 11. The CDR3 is CASSYTSGRALSSYEQYF. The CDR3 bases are TGTGCCAGCAGCTATACTAGCGGGAGAGCCCTAAGCTCCTACGAGCAGTACTTC.

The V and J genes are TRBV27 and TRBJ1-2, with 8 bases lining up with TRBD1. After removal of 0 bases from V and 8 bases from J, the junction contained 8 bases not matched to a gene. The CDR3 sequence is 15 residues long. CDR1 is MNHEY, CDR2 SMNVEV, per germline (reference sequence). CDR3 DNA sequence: TGTGCCAGCAGTTTATCTCGACAGGGGACTAACGGCTACACCTTC. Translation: CASSLSRQGTNGYTF.

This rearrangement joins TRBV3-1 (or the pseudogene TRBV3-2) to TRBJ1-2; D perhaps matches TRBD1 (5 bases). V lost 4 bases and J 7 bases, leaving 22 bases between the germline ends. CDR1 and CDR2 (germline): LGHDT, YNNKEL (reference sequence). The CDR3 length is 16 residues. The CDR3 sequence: CASSLPGGAPRGGYTF. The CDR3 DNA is TGTGCCAGCAGCCTCCCTGGCGGGGCGCCCCGTGGTGGCTACACCTTC.

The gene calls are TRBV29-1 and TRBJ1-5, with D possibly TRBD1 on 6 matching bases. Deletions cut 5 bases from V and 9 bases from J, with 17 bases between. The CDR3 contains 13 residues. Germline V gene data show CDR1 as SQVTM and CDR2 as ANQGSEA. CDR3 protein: CSVRTGPGRPQHF. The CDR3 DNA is TGCAGCGTTCGTACAGGGCCGGGGCGGCCCCAGCATTTT.

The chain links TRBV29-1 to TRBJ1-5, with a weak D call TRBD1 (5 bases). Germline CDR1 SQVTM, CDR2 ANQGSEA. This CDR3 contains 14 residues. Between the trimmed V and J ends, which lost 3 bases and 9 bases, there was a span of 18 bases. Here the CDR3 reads CSVEIGQGSGPQHF. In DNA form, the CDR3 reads TGCAGCGTTGAGATTGGGCAGGGCTCTGGGCCCCAGCATTTT.

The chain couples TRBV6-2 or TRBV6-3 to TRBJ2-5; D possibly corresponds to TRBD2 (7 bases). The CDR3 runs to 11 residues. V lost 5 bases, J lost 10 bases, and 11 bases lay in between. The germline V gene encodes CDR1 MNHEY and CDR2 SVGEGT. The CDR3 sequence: CASSRGGVQYF. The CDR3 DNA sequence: TGTGCCAGCAGTAGAGGGGGGGTCCAGTACTTC.

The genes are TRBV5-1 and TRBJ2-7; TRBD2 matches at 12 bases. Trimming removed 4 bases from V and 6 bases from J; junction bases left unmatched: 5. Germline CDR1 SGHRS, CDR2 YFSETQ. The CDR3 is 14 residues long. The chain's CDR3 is CASSQTSGSAEQYF. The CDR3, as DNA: TGCGCCAGCAGCCAGACTAGCGGGAGCGCCGAGCAGTACTTC.

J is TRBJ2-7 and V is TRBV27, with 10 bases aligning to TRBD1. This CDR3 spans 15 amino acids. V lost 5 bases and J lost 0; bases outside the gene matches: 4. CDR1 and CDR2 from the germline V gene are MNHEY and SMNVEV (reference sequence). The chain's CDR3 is CASSIGTGVSYEQYF. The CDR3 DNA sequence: TGTGCCAGCAGTATCGGGACAGGGGTCTCCTACGAGCAGTACTTC.

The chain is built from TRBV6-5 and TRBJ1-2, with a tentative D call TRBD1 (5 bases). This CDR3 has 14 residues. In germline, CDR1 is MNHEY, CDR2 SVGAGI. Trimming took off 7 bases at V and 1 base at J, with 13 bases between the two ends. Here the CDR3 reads CASTGAEINYGYTF. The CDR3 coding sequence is TGTGCCAGCACTGGGGCAGAAATTAACTATGGCTACACCTTC.

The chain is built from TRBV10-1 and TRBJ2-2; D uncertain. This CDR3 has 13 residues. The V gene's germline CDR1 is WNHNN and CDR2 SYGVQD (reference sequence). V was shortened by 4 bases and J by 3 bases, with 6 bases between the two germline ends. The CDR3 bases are TGCGCCAGCAGTGCCGTATACACCGGGGAGCTGTTTTTT. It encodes CASSAVYTGELFF.

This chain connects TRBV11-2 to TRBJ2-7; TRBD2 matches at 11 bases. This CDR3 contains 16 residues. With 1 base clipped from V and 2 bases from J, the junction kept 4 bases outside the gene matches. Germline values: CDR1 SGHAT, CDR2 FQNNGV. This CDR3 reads CASSLGGLAVPYEQYF. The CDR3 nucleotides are TGTGCCAGCAGCTTAGGGGGACTAGCGGTTCCCTACGAGCAGTACTTC.

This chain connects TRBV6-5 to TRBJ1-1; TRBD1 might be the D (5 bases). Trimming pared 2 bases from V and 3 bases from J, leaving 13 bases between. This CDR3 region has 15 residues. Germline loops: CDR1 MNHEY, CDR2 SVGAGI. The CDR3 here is CASSYRRGGDTEAFF. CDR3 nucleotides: TGTGCCAGCAGTTACCGGAGGGGAGGGGACACTGAAGCTTTCTTT.

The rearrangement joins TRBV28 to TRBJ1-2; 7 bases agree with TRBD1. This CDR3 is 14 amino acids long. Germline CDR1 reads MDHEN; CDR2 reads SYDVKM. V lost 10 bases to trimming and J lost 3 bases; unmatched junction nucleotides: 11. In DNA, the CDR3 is TGTGCCACCGGATATACAGGGGTCGACTATGGCTACACCTTC. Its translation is CATGYTGVDYGYTF.

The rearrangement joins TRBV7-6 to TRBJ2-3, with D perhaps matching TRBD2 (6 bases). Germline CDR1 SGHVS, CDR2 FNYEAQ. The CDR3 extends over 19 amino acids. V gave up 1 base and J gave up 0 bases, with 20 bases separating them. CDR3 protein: CASSLEAEGAFSSTDTQYF. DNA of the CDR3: TGTGCCAGCAGCTTAGAAGCGGAGGGAGCCTTCTCTAGCACAGATACGCAGTATTTT.

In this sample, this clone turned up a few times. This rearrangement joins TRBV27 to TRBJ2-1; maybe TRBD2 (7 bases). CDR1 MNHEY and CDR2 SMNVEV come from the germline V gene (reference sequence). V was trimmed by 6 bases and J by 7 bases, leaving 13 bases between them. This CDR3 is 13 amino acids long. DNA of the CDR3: TGTGCCAGCAGGACCGGGGGGCGGAATGAGCAGTTCTTC. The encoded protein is CASRTGGRNEQFF.

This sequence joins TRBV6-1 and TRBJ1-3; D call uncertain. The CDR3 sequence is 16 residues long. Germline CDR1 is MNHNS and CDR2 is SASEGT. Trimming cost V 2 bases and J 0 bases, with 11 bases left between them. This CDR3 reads CASSEMGARSGNTIYF. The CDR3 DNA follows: TGTGCCAGCAGTGAAATGGGAGCCCGCTCTGGAAACACCATATATTTT.

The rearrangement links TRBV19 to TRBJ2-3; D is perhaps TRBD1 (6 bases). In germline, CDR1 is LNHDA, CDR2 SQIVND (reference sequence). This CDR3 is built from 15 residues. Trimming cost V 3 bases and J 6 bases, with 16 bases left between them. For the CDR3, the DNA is TGTGCCAGTAGTATGGTTGGGGGCGCAAGGGATACGCAGTATTTT. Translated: CASSMVGGARDTQYF. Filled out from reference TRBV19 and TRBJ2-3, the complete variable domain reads DGGITQSPKYLFRKEGQNVTLSCEQNLNHDAMYWYRQDPGQGLRLIYYSQIVNDFQKGDIAEGYSVSREKKESFPLTVTSAQKNPTAFYLCASSMVGGARDTQYFGPGTRLTVL.

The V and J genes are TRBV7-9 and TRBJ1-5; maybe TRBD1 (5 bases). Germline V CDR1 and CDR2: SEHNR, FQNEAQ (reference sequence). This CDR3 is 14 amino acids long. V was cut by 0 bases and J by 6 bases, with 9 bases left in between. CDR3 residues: CASSLARAGQPQHF. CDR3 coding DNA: TGTGCCAGCAGCTTAGCCAGGGCTGGTCAGCCCCAGCATTTT.

The CDR3 nucleotides are TGTGCCAGTAGTCCTGGCAGGACAGGGGGCCACTCACCCCTCCACTTT. As protein: CASSPGRTGGHSPLHF. The chain recombines TRBV19 with TRBJ1-6; 11 nucleotides align to TRBD1. This CDR3 region has 16 residues. CDR1 and CDR2 from the germline V gene are LNHDA and SQIVND (reference sequence). The trim removed 5 bases at V and 10 bases at J, leaving 10 bases unmatched.

CDR3 protein: CASRRPGQGLSPLHF. The DNA for the CDR3 is TGTGCCAGTAGGCGCCCGGGACAGGGACTATCACCCCTCCACTTT. V is TRBV19 and J is TRBJ1-6, with 9 positions matching TRBD1. The length of the CDR3 is 15 residues. The trim removed 6 bases at V and 10 bases at J, leaving 10 bases unmatched. Germline V gene sequence: CDR1 LNHDA, CDR2 SQIVND (reference sequence).